This record looks at one TCR beta chain sequence and its context. This entry belongs to a study of blood T cell repertoires in COVID-19. The CDR3 is made up of 16 amino acids. J gave up 6 bases and V 0 bases, and 2 bases lay outside the gene matches. CDR1 is MNHEY and CDR2 is SVGAGI in the germline V gene. Under the authors' procedure: Counts of nucleated cells, estimated from reference gene primer amplification, were obtained. Profiled with immunoSEQ multiplex PCR; TCRdb holds only in-frame clones, not every one. For V, J and clone size, that table is used; D and trimming come from the DNA. Among around 68,000 clones, about 88% were seen once, and the ten largest hold around 8.7%.

The sequence was collected from a man aged 50 to 60 with active COVID-19. The sequencing sample was made of peripheral blood. The V and J genes are TRBV6-5 and TRBJ2-3; 14 bases are shared with TRBD2. The CDR3 bases are TGTGCCAGCAGTTACTCGACTAGCGGGGGGGCCGATACGCAGTATTTT. Encoded protein: CASSYSTSGGADTQYF.